Listed here are 23 T cell receptor beta chains from one sample, sequenced in a study of blood T cell repertoires in COVID-19. Only in-frame clones appear in the TCRdb table, and some are missing; sequencing was by immunoSEQ multiplex PCR. The table shows under 300,000 clones, with approximately 78% occurring only once. The sample taken for sequencing was peripheral blood. The receptors originated from a woman aged 18-29 years with acute or convalescent COVID-19.

The chain couples TRBV19 to TRBJ1-1, with TRBD1 matching 10 bases. The CDR3 contains 14 residues. Germline V lookup: CDR1 LNHDA, CDR2 SQIVND (reference sequence). The V segment lost 11 bases and the J segment 5 bases; nucleotides outside the gene matches: 11. CDR3 in DNA: TGTGCCGGGGACAGGGGAGGTACGGCAACTGAAGCTTTCTTT. Its translation: CAGDRGGTATEAFF.

The rearrangement uses TRBV2 and TRBJ2-7; 8 bases line up with TRBD2. With V trimmed by 9 bases and J by 3 bases, 7 bases remained unmatched. There are 13 residues in the CDR3. Germline V gene lookup returns CDR1 SNHLY and CDR2 FYNNEI. The CDR3, as DNA: TGTGCCAGAGGACTAGCAAATAACTACGAGCAGTACTTC. Translation: CARGLANNYEQYF.

The chain is built from TRBV6-2 or TRBV6-3 and TRBJ2-1; D unresolved. CDR3 length: 13 residues. V was shortened by 5 bases and J by 4 bases, with 9 bases between the two germline ends. Germline V gene sequence: CDR1 MNHEY, CDR2 SVGEGT. CDR3 in amino acids: CASSRLQYNEQFF. DNA for the CDR3: TGTGCCAGCAGTCGGCTACAGTACAATGAGCAGTTCTTC.

V gene TRBV24-1 combines with J gene TRBJ1-2; weak D call: TRBD1 (5 bases). Germline CDR1 is KGHDR and CDR2 is SFDVKD. V lost 9 bases and J lost 3, with 16 bases in between. The CDR3 is 14 residues long. The CDR3 sequence is CATSSGARDYGYTF. The CDR3 bases are TGTGCCACCTCGAGCGGGGCTCGGGACTATGGCTACACCTTC.

In this sample, this clone turned up a few times. The chain couples TRBV5-4 to TRBJ2-7, with 7 bases identical to TRBD2. This CDR3 contains 13 residues. Germline CDR1 is SGHNT and CDR2 is YYREEE (reference sequence). Trimming removed 2 bases from V and 6 bases from J; junction bases left unmatched: 5. As DNA, the CDR3 is TGTGCCAGCAGCTTAGACTGGGAGGGCGAGCAGTACTTC. The encoded protein is CASSLDWEGEQYF.

This sequence joins TRBV6-5 and TRBJ2-1, with TRBD2 identical over 7 bases. Germline CDR1 is MNHEY and CDR2 is SVGAGI. V was pared by 2 bases and J by 7 bases, with 11 bases of the junction left unmatched. The CDR3 spans 16 residues. The CDR3, as DNA: TGTGCCAGCAGTTACCGCCCAGCGGGAAACGGGAATGAGCAGTTCTTC. Protein product: CASSYRPAGNGNEQFF.

The chain carries TRBV4-2 and TRBJ2-5; TRBD1 agrees at 9 bases. The germline V gene has CDR1 LGHNA and CDR2 YNFKEQ. This CDR3 is 16 amino acids long. The V gene end was trimmed by 4 bases and the J gene end by 5 bases; junction bases not matched to a gene: 11. CDR3 region: CASSPGHRGPRETQYF. The DNA of the CDR3 is TGTGCCAGCAGCCCGGGGCACAGGGGGCCGAGGGAGACCCAGTACTTC.

The chain employs TRBV21-1 and TRBJ1-1; TRBD1 is the table's D call and was not checked against the DNA. TRBV21-1 is a pseudogene segment. The CDR3 spans 13 residues. CDR3 sequence reads: CASSLQGATEAFF. CDR3 nucleotides: TGTGCCAGCAGCCTACAGGGAGCCACTGAAGCTTTCTTT.

The V gene is TRBV7-3, the J gene TRBJ2-3; TRBD2 aligns across 11 bases. There are 14 residues in the CDR3. V gave up 5 bases and J gave up 5 bases; unmatched junction bases: 3. Germline lookup yields CDR1 SGHTA and CDR2 FQGTGA. This CDR3 is CASSRGLAGDTQYF. The CDR3 nucleotides are TGTGCCAGCAGCCGCGGACTAGCGGGAGATACGCAGTATTTT.

V gene TRBV6-4 combines with J gene TRBJ2-1; 10 nucleotides align to TRBD2. The CDR3 length is 15 residues. The germline V gene encodes CDR1 MRHNA and CDR2 SNTAGT. V gave up 2 bases and J gave up 8 bases; unmatched junction bases: 6. CDR3 coding DNA: TGTGCCAGCAGTGACGGGACTAGCGATTTTTATGAGCAGTTCTTC. It codes for CASSDGTSDFYEQFF.

This clone was counted once. The J gene is TRBJ1-2, the V gene TRBV7-9, with TRBD1 matching 7 bases. Germline CDR1 SEHNR, CDR2 FQNEAQ (reference sequence). V lost 5 bases, J lost 0 bases, and 9 bases stayed unmatched. CDR3 size: 16 residues. The CDR3 DNA sequence: TGTGCCAGCAGCCCCGACAGGGACAACACTAACTATGGCTACACCTTC. Amino acid sequence: CASSPDRDNTNYGYTF. The complete variable domain, with remaining parts taken from reference TRBV7-9 and TRBJ1-2, reads DTGVSQNPRHKITKRGQNVTFRCDPISEHNRLYWYRQTLGQGPEFLTYFQNEAQLEKSRLLSDRFSAERPKGSFSTLEIQRTEQGDSAMYLCASSPDRDNTNYGYTFGSGTRLTVV.

The chain has TRBV4-3 and TRBJ2-7, with 11 bases matching TRBD1. Per the germline V gene, CDR1 is LGHNA and CDR2 is YSLEER. The CDR3 is 15 residues long. The trim removed 3 bases at V and 3 bases at J, leaving 4 bases unmatched. The CDR3 is CASSQGTGGNYEQYF. In DNA form, the CDR3 reads TGCGCCAGCAGCCAGGGGACAGGGGGTAACTACGAGCAGTACTTC.

The chain is built from TRBV6-5 and TRBJ2-1, with a possible D match to TRBD2 (5 bases). Germline loops: CDR1 MNHEY, CDR2 SVGAGI. The V and J ends lost 5 bases and 7 bases respectively, with 12 bases between them. This CDR3 is 13 amino acids long. In DNA, the CDR3 is TGTGCCAGCAGTCCACTAGGCCGGAATGAGCAGTTCTTC. Protein product: CASSPLGRNEQFF.

This sequence joins TRBV7-9 and TRBJ2-3; 9 nucleotides align to TRBD2. The V gene end was trimmed by 5 bases and the J gene end by 3 bases; junction bases not matched to a gene: 15. This CDR3 spans 18 amino acids. CDR1 and CDR2 (germline): SEHNR, FQNEAQ (reference sequence). CDR3 residues: CASSPLEAVTSGTDTQYF. CDR3 bases: TGTGCCAGCAGCCCACTCGAGGCCGTGACTAGCGGAACAGATACGCAGTATTTT.

The V and J genes are TRBV28 and TRBJ1-1; D uncertain. The CDR3 is 13 amino acids. Germline V gene sequence: CDR1 MDHEN, CDR2 SYDVKM. V lost 2 bases, J lost 5 bases, and 9 bases lay in between. CDR3 sequence (DNA): TGTGCCAGCAGTTTACGGAGGTTGACTGAAGCTTTCTTT. It yields the protein CASSLRRLTEAFF.

V is TRBV30 and J is TRBJ1-6; TRBD1 aligns across 9 bases. V was clipped by 1 base and J by 8 bases; unmatched bases: 0. Germline V gives CDR1 GTSNPN, CDR2 SVGIG (reference sequence). The CDR3 extends over 13 amino acids. DNA for the CDR3: TGTGCCTGGAGTGGGACAGGGGATTCACCCCTCCACTTT. Protein: CAWSGTGDSPLHF.

This clone was counted a few times. The junction departs from the called germline gene at one end, perhaps through a read error. The chain couples TRBV18 to TRBJ2-1; TRBD2 is a possible D gene (5 bases). Germline CDR1 KGHSH, CDR2 LQKENI. CDR3 length equals 16 residues. CDR3 sequence (DNA): TGTGCCAGCTCTCCACCAATAGGACTTCCCTCCACTGAGCAGTTCTTC. As protein: CASSPPIGLPSTEQFF.

The chain employs TRBV7-9 and TRBJ2-3, with D maybe TRBD1 (6 bases). The CDR3 runs to 14 residues. Germline V gene lookup returns CDR1 SEHNR and CDR2 FQNEAQ (reference sequence). The germline V and J ends were trimmed by 2 bases and 2 bases, with 8 bases remaining between them. CDR3 DNA: TGTGCCAGCAGCTTATACAGGGACACAGATACGCAGTATTTT. This gives the protein CASSLYRDTDTQYF.

The V call is TRBV2, the J call TRBJ2-2; the match to TRBD2 covers 8 bases. With 5 bases clipped from V and 0 bases from J, the junction kept 2 bases outside the gene matches. There are 15 residues in the CDR3. Germline V gene lookup returns CDR1 SNHLY and CDR2 FYNNEI. The CDR3 protein is CASSTSGANTGELFF. The CDR3 DNA follows: TGTGCCAGCAGTACTAGCGGAGCGAACACCGGGGAGCTGTTTTTT.

The chain combines TRBV7-9 with TRBJ2-5; TRBD2 agrees at 8 bases. Trimming took 3 bases from V and 7 from J; bases not matched to a gene: 16. There are 17 residues in the CDR3. CDR1 is SEHNR, CDR2 FQNEAQ, per germline (reference sequence). The CDR3 here is CASSLGSGLADPSTQYF. CDR3 sequence (DNA): TGTGCCAGCAGCTTGGGAAGCGGACTAGCCGACCCTTCGACCCAGTACTTC.

The chain has TRBV6-4 and TRBJ2-1; 9 bases agree with TRBD2. The CDR3 consists of 17 residues. CDR1 and CDR2 (germline): MRHNA, SNTAGT. With V trimmed by 8 bases and J by 4 bases, 15 bases remained unmatched. In nucleotides, the CDR3 is TGTGCCAGCGAACTAAAAATAGCGGGAGACCGATACAATGAGCAGTTCTTC. Translated, it gives CASELKIAGDRYNEQFF.

DNA of the CDR3: TGTGCCAGCAGCTTAGCCCGGACAGGGAGGGTCACTGAAGCTTTCTTT. Amino acids: CASSLARTGRVTEAFF. The chain joins TRBV11-2 to TRBJ1-1; 8 positions agree with TRBD1. The CDR3 length is 16 residues. V lost 1 base to trimming and J lost 4 bases; unmatched junction nucleotides: 8. Germline CDR1 reads SGHAT; CDR2 reads FQNNGV.

V gene TRBV18 combines with J gene TRBJ1-2, with TRBD1 matching 7 bases. The CDR3 covers 15 residues. Germline loops: CDR1 KGHSH, CDR2 LQKENI. Losses at the gene ends were 2 bases for V and 5 bases for J; bases not matched to a gene: 8. The CDR3 reads CASSPSRDSRYGYTF. CDR3 DNA sequence: TGTGCCAGCTCACCATCAAGGGACAGTCGGTATGGCTACACCTTC.